This TCR beta chain emerged from a study of T cells in Graves' hyperthyroidism and ophthalmopathy. Study-wide context: Pretreatment peripheral blood was obtained at initial diagnosis.

Trimming removed 2 bases at V and 0 bases at J, with 10 bases between. The CDR3 is 15 residues long. This clonotype was picked up many times. Reasons for excluding patients were uncontrolled infection, other autoimmune disease, pregnancy or lactation. Diagnostic assessment was based on clinical symptoms, serum thyroxine and TRAb, thyroid ultrasound and orbital computed tomography. Source material for PBMCs was about 10 ml fresh peripheral blood. Amplified regions were TCR beta CDR3 sequences from RNA transcripts. Carried out on the TCR CDR3, a first-round RT-PCR used the HTBI primer set. Via MiXCR, TCRdb re-called the multiplex PCR reads, giving one row per CDR3 protein. The sample records 650,000 to 850,000 distinct CDR3 sequences, 18% being singletons.

The V and J genes are TRBV12-3 or TRBV12-4 and TRBJ1-1; D remains unclear. The sequence derives from a woman in her 50s with Graves' hyperthyroidism that later progressed to Graves' ophthalmopathy. The sample was blood. The CDR3 DNA reads as TGTGCCAGCAGTTTACAGGTATTCATGAACACTGAAGCTTTCTTT. This translates into CASSLQVFMNTEAFF.